The next 22 T cell receptor beta chains were all read from a single sample in a study of shared clonotypes between healthy human individuals. The repertoire was sequenced with immunoSEQ multiplex PCR; TCRdb's copy has only in-frame clones and lacks some. The data show some 2,100,000 clones, 95% seen once. The sequencing sample was made of naive CD4+ T cells sorted from blood. The subset here: CD45RA+ positively selected. The receptors stem from a man aged 18 to 30 in good health.

The rearrangement joins TRBV25-1 to TRBJ1-1; D possibly corresponds to TRBD1 (5 bases). This CDR3 is 14 amino acids long. Trimming removed 4 bases at V and 1 base at J, with 10 bases between. Germline values: CDR1 MGHDK, CDR2 SYGVNS. The CDR3 nucleotides are TGTGCCAGCAGTGCCGGAGGGGCGAACACTGAAGCTTTCTTT. It is translated as CASSAGGANTEAFF.

The gene calls are TRBV4-1 and TRBJ2-1, with TRBD1 matching 7 bases. V trimming: 4 bases; J trimming: 14 bases; junction bases outside the gene matches: 5. There are 11 residues in the CDR3. Germline CDR1 is MGHRA and CDR2 is YSYEKL. This CDR3 is CASSRRDREFF. DNA of the CDR3: TGCGCCAGCAGCCGCCGGGACAGAGAGTTCTTC.

The J gene is TRBJ2-7, the V gene TRBV18; D gene unclear. With 5 bases removed from V and 3 bases from J, the gap between germline ends came to 17 bases. The CDR3 covers 15 residues. CDR1 and CDR2 (germline): KGHSH, LQKENI. The CDR3 here is CASSSATGGSYEQYF. The CDR3 bases are TGTGCCAGCTCAAGTGCAACCGGTGGCAGCTACGAGCAGTACTTC.

The chain carries TRBV7-9 and TRBJ2-5; a weak D match, TRBD2 (7 bases). Germline CDR1 reads SEHNR; CDR2 reads FQNEAQ (reference sequence). This CDR3 has 15 residues. V was cut by 1 base and J by 5 bases, with 14 bases left in between. The CDR3 DNA follows: TGTGCCAGCAGCTTAGAGGGAGGGGGAAGGGAGACCCAGTACTTC. Translated, it gives CASSLEGGGRETQYF.

A few counts support this clone. The chain combines TRBV4-3 with TRBJ1-2; a possible D gene is TRBD1 (5 bases). The V and J ends lost 1 base and 3 bases respectively, with 12 bases between them. Germline CDR1 is LGHNA and CDR2 is YSLEER. CDR3 length: 15 amino acids. In nucleotides, the CDR3 is TGCGCCAGCAGCCAAGGTGTATGGGGGGACTATGGCTACACCTTC. Protein sequence: CASSQGVWGDYGYTF.

The V call is TRBV10-3, the J call TRBJ1-5; D gene uncertain. Trimming took 7 bases from V and 3 from J, leaving 13 bases between them. The CDR3 is 14 residues long. In germline, CDR1 is ENHRY, CDR2 SYGVKD. The CDR3 is CAITERGLNQPQHF. For the CDR3, the DNA is TGTGCCATCACCGAACGGGGTCTCAATCAGCCCCAGCATTTT.

The J gene is TRBJ2-1, the V gene TRBV7-3; possibly TRBD2 for D (6 bases). With 4 bases removed from V and 6 bases from J, the gap between germline ends came to 7 bases. The CDR3 is made up of 12 amino acids. Per the germline V gene, CDR1 is SGHTA and CDR2 is FQGTGA. The CDR3 loop is CASSSGANEQFF. In DNA, the CDR3 is TGTGCCAGCAGCTCGGGAGCCAATGAGCAGTTCTTC.

With respect to this clone: Other DNA sequences within the sample encode an identical CDR3. This rearrangement joins TRBV5-4 to TRBJ1-5; 8 bases map to TRBD1. Germline CDR1 is SGHNT and CDR2 is YYREEE (reference sequence). This CDR3 comprises 13 residues. V was pared by 5 bases and J by 7 bases, with 5 bases of the junction left unmatched. CDR3 amino acids: CASSLSGGQPQHF. The CDR3 DNA reads as TGTGCCAGCAGTTTGTCAGGGGGCCAGCCCCAGCATTTT.

V is TRBV15 and J is TRBJ1-3; D gene unclear. Germline V lookup: CDR1 LNHNV, CDR2 YYDKDF (reference sequence). V lost 0 bases and J 0 bases, leaving 9 bases between the germline ends. The CDR3 sequence is 16 residues long. In nucleotides, the CDR3 is TGTGCCACCAGCAGAGATCCGGCGGTCTCTGGAAACACCATATATTTT. This encodes CATSRDPAVSGNTIYF.

The chain employs TRBV5-1 and TRBJ2-6; D uncertain. Germline-derived CDR1 and CDR2 are SGHRS and YFSETQ. The CDR3 runs 16 residues. V gave up 1 base and J gave up 2 bases, with 10 bases separating them. The CDR3 protein is CASSLMGVTGANVLTF. The CDR3 region has the DNA TGCGCCAGCAGCTTGATGGGCGTAACTGGGGCCAACGTCCTGACTTTC.

This chain joins TRBV5-1 and TRBJ2-2, with 12 positions matching TRBD2. J gave up 6 bases and V 0 bases, and 6 bases lay outside the gene matches. CDR3 length: 17 amino acids. Germline-derived CDR1 and CDR2 are SGHRS and YFSETQ. CDR3 amino acids: CASSLEASGGAPGELFF. The CDR3 nucleotides read TGCGCCAGCAGCTTGGAGGCTAGCGGGGGGGCCCCCGGGGAGCTGTTTTTT. The full variable domain, rest sourced from reference TRBV5-1 and TRBJ2-2, is KAGVTQTPRYLIKTRGQQVTLSCSPISGHRSVSWYQQTPGQGLQFLFEYFSETQRNKGNFPGRFSGRQFSNSRSEMNVSTLELGDSALYLCASSLEASGGAPGELFFGEGSRLTVL.

Note on this clone: The junction departs from germline at one end; a sequencing error may be responsible. The chain couples TRBV6-1 to TRBJ2-3; D may correspond to TRBD1 or TRBD2 (5 bases each). This CDR3 comprises 15 residues. The germline V gene has CDR1 MNHNS and CDR2 SASEGT. The CDR3 nucleotides are TGTGCCAGCAGGGAAGGGACGGCTCTAGACGATACGCAGTATTTT. This encodes CASREGTALDDTQYF.

The chain carries TRBV7-2 and TRBJ2-5, with 12 positions matching TRBD2. The CDR3 contains 14 residues. J gave up 5 bases and V 7 bases, and 5 bases lay outside the gene matches. Germline lookup yields CDR1 SGHTA and CDR2 FQGNSA. CDR3 amino acids: CASTTGLAGETQYF. Written as DNA, the CDR3 is TGTGCCAGCACCACCGGACTAGCGGGGGAGACCCAGTACTTC.

The CDR3 DNA follows: TGTGCCAGCAGCTTAGAAGGGCACAATTCACCCCTCCACTTT. Encoded protein: CASSLEGHNSPLHF. The chain combines TRBV7-2 with TRBJ1-6; no definite D call. CDR1 and CDR2 from the germline V gene are SGHTA and FQGNSA. V was pared by 1 base and J by 7 bases, with 8 bases between. The CDR3 contains 14 residues.

The chain links TRBV7-3 to TRBJ2-7, with 10 bases fitting TRBD2. V gave up 1 base and J gave up 2 bases; unmatched junction bases: 2. In germline, CDR1 is SGHTA, CDR2 FQGTGA. The CDR3 extends over 15 amino acids. CDR3 DNA: TGTGCCAGCAGCTTAATAGCGGGGGGAACCTACGAGCAGTACTTC. This codes for CASSLIAGGTYEQYF. The complete variable domain, with remaining parts taken from reference TRBV7-3 and TRBJ2-7, reads GAGVSQTPSNKVTEKGKYVELRCDPISGHTALYWYRQSLGQGPEFLIYFQGTGAADDSGLPNDRFFAVRPEGSVSTLKIQRTERGDSAVYLCASSLIAGGTYEQYFGPGTRLTVT.

Comments on this clone: Other DNA sequences in the same sample also yield this CDR3. This chain links TRBV9 with TRBJ1-2; a weak D match, TRBD1 (6 bases). Germline values: CDR1 SGDLS, CDR2 YYNGEE. V was trimmed by 3 bases and J by 5 bases, leaving 8 bases between them. The CDR3 runs to 12 residues. The CDR3 region has the DNA TGTGCCAGCAGCGAGGGGGGATATGGCTACACCTTC. Translation gives CASSEGGYGYTF.

This clone was detected once. Other DNA sequences within the sample encode an identical CDR3. The chain is built from TRBV5-1 and TRBJ2-1; no clear D gene. There are 12 residues in the CDR3. Per germline, CDR1 SGHRS and CDR2 YFSETQ. The V end lost 3 bases, the J end lost 6 bases, and 7 bases lay between the germline ends. The CDR3 DNA follows: TGCGCCAGCAGCTACCCATCCAATGAGCAGTTCTTC. Encoded protein: CASSYPSNEQFF.

This chain joins TRBV12-5 and TRBJ1-1, with D possibly matching TRBD1 (6 bases). Germline V CDR1 and CDR2: LGHNT, FRNRAP. The CDR3 loop spans 14 amino acids. Deletions cut 8 bases from V and 0 bases from J, with 13 bases between. CDR3 amino acids: CASWGQTMNTEAFF. The CDR3 region has the DNA TGTGCTAGTTGGGGACAAACGATGAACACTGAAGCTTTCTTT.

The rearrangement uses TRBV5-4 and TRBJ1-2; 9 nucleotides agree with TRBD1. V shed 10 bases, J shed 2 bases, and the junction held 6 bases outside the gene matches. The CDR3 extends over 13 amino acids. CDR1 and CDR2 (germline): SGHNT, YYREEE (reference sequence). The CDR3 protein is CAGGDRVNYGYTF. DNA for the CDR3: TGTGCCGGAGGGGACAGGGTGAACTATGGCTACACCTTC.

V usage is TRBV6-6 and J usage is TRBJ2-7, with unresolved D. Germline CDR1 MNHNY, CDR2 SVGAGI (reference sequence). The CDR3 length is 13 residues. V gave up 2 bases and J gave up 3 bases, with 8 bases separating them. CDR3 protein: CASSYAGDYEQYF. CDR3 DNA: TGTGCCAGCAGTTACGCCGGAGACTACGAGCAGTACTTC.

The chain is built from TRBV2 and TRBJ2-4, with TRBD1 matching 7 bases. The CDR3 loop spans 15 amino acids. V lost 2 bases and J lost 3; bases outside the gene matches: 4. In germline, CDR1 is SNHLY, CDR2 FYNNEI. DNA for the CDR3: TGTGCCAGCAGTGAAAAGGGGGCCGGCAAAAACATTCAGTACTTC. Translation: CASSEKGAGKNIQYF. Full variable domain (remainder filled in from reference TRBV2 and TRBJ2-4): EPEVTQTPSHQVTQMGQEVILRCVPISNHLYFYWYRQILGQKVEFLVSFYNNEISEKSEIFDDQFSVERPDGSNFTLKIRSTKLEDSAMYFCASSEKGAGKNIQYFGAGTRLSVL.

The chain uses TRBV5-5 and TRBJ1-6; possibly TRBD1 for D (6 bases). V lost 6 bases and J lost 10, with 20 bases in between. Germline V gives CDR1 SGHKS, CDR2 YYEKEE (reference sequence). This CDR3 is built from 15 residues. In DNA form, the CDR3 reads TGTGCCAGCACCCTTTTTTCACAGGGTCGGTCACCCCTCCACTTT. Protein product: CASTLFSQGRSPLHF.